The T cell receptor beta chain described here comes from a study of blood T cells in healthy people across ages. A J-beta primer mix and a sample-barcoded 5' primer were used in a second PCR of about 7 to 12 cycles. A template-switch adaptor with 12 random nucleotides tagged each cDNA molecule. One entry per CDR3 protein results from TCRdb running MiXCR on the 5' RACE reads. The data show roughly 790,000 distinct CDR3 sequences, roughly 41% seen once. Concerning this clonotype itself: Its specificity is unknown.

Study outcomes and limitations: Long-lived donors exceeded aged donors in naive CD4+ cells and diversity. Diversity of TCR beta per million T cells declined in a roughly linear way with age. Estimates based on one million T cells were treated as lower bounds.

Looked up from germline, CDR1 is DFQATT and CDR2 is SNEGSKA (reference sequence). Trimming pared 3 bases from V and 4 bases from J, leaving 15 bases between. This CDR3 contains 14 residues. Sequencing was done on a sample of blood. This chain links TRBV20-1 with TRBJ1-2; the D gene is possibly TRBD1 (6 bases). The TCR was taken from a woman in her sixties in good health. CDR3 region: CSASRQETGYGYTF. The CDR3 DNA reads as TGCAGTGCTAGCCGACAGGAGACGGGCTATGGCTACACCTTC.